The 27 T cell receptor beta chains reported below all come from one sample, sequenced in a study of blood T cells in healthy people across ages. A second PCR, run for 7 to 11 cycles, used a sample-barcoded 5' primer plus a J-beta primer mix. TCRdb independently ran MiXCR on the 5' RACE reads; one entry per CDR3 protein. The table has roughly 650,000 distinct CDR3 sequences, less than 40% seen once. Sequences were obtained from blood. The source of these receptors is a woman older than 75 in good health.

This clonotype was seen a single time. Since a much larger clone is just one base distant, this may be a read error. The CDR3 here is CASSLRAGTRYGYTF. The CDR3 DNA is TGTGCCAGCAGTCTACGGGCGGGGACACGATATGGCTACACCTTC. V and J are TRBV28 and TRBJ1-2, with TRBD1 as a possible D gene (6 bases). This CDR3 is 15 amino acids long. Trimming stripped 5 bases from V and 5 bases from J, with 18 bases between. Per the germline V gene, CDR1 is MDHEN and CDR2 is SYDVKM.

On this clonotype: A read error may be the cause here, since a much bigger clone is one base away. The gene calls are TRBV5-6 and TRBJ2-1, with 7 positions matching TRBD1. The CDR3 spans 15 residues. CDR1 and CDR2 (germline): SGHDT, YYEEEE. After removal of 6 bases from V and 4 bases from J, the junction contained 10 bases not matched to a gene. The CDR3 DNA is TGTGCCAGCAACGGACTCGCGGACAGGTACAATGAGCAGTTCTTC. It encodes CASNGLADRYNEQFF.

The chain couples TRBV12-3 or TRBV12-4 to TRBJ2-5, with D possibly being TRBD2 (5 bases). Trimming stripped 6 bases from V and 2 bases from J, with 13 bases between. There are 14 residues in the CDR3. The CDR3 reads CASRLGFGQETQYF. DNA for the CDR3: TGTGCCAGCAGACTAGGTTTCGGTCAAGAGACCCAGTACTTC.

In this sample, this clonotype turned up once. The chain is built from TRBV9 and TRBJ2-1, with a tentative D call TRBD2 (6 bases). V lost 3 bases and J lost 6, with 22 bases in between. Germline V CDR1 and CDR2: SGDLS, YYNGEE. The CDR3 has 17 amino acids. The CDR3 protein is CASSGGASASLGNEQFF. The CDR3 DNA sequence: TGTGCCAGCAGCGGTGGGGCTAGCGCTTCCCTGGGCAATGAGCAGTTCTTC.

This sequence joins TRBV12-3 or TRBV12-4 and TRBJ2-7; 12 nucleotides match TRBD1. The CDR3 consists of 15 residues. Germline trimming cut 6 bases from V and 5 bases from J; bases unmatched to any gene: 8. CDR3 bases: TGTGCCAGCAGCCTGGGACAGGGGGCTTGCCACGAGCAGTACTTC. Its translation: CASSLGQGACHEQYF.

This clonotype was seen many times. A much larger clone lies one base from this, so it may be a read error. The chain carries TRBV4-3 and TRBJ2-7; D ambiguous. Germline lookup yields CDR1 LGHNA and CDR2 YSLEER. V lost 4 bases to trimming and J lost 3 bases, with 16 bases between them. This CDR3 is built from 15 residues. This CDR3 reads CASSPSPPGRYEQYF. The CDR3 DNA follows: TGCGCCAGCAGCCCGTCTCCCCCGGGTCGCTACGAGCAGTACTTC.

In its sample, this clonotype was seen many times. V usage is TRBV6-2 or TRBV6-3 and J usage is TRBJ2-7; the D gene is possibly TRBD2 (6 bases). Germline loops: CDR1 MNHEY, CDR2 SVGEGT. The CDR3 extends over 17 amino acids. Trimming removed 5 bases from V and 3 bases from J, with 23 bases in between. For the CDR3, the DNA is TGTGCCAGCAGTCCCCCGGCGGGGCCCACAATTCACTACGAGCAGTACTTC. This codes for CASSPPAGPTIHYEQYF.

V gene TRBV20-1 combines with J gene TRBJ1-1; D is unclear. CDR1 and CDR2 (germline): DFQATT, SNEGSKA (reference sequence). V lost 3 bases, J lost 11 bases, and 10 bases lay in between. This CDR3 has 10 amino acids. CDR3 in amino acids: CSARSSEAFF. As DNA, the CDR3 is TGCAGTGCTAGGAGTTCGGAGGCTTTCTTT.

Concerning this clonotype itself: At one end the junction does not follow the germline gene, possibly because of a read error. The chain employs TRBV7-9 and TRBJ2-1; D gene uncertain. Germline V gene sequence: CDR1 SEHNR, CDR2 FQNEAQ (reference sequence). The CDR3 is 15 amino acids. This chain's CDR3 is CASSLGSDSYNEQFF. CDR3 bases: TGTGCTAGCAGCTTAGGGTCGGACTCCTACAATGAGCAGTTCTTC.

Note on this clonotype: Since a much larger clone is just one base distant, this may be a read error. The chain joins TRBV20-1 to TRBJ2-3; the D gene is possibly TRBD2 (7 bases). The CDR3 sequence is 13 residues long. CDR1 is DFQATT and CDR2 is SNEGSKA in the germline V gene (reference sequence). As DNA, the CDR3 is TGCTGTGGGGGGGGCCATATGGGAGATACGCAGTATTTT. It translates to CCGGGHMGDTQYF.

Of note for this clonotype: A read error may explain this, as a much larger clone is one base away. V usage is TRBV20-1 and J usage is TRBJ2-4; D may match TRBD1 or TRBD2 (5 bases each). The J call is in doubt because the DNA end fits TRBJ2-7 better. Germline CDR1 and CDR2: DFQATT and SNEGSKA (reference sequence). The CDR3 sequence is 13 residues long. The CDR3 reads CSAGVPGGYEQYF. CDR3 nucleotides: TGCAGTGCTGGAGTTCCTGGGGGCTACGAGCAGTACTTC.

The J gene is TRBJ1-1, the V gene TRBV18, with 9 nucleotides matching TRBD1. V trimming: 5 bases; J trimming: 2 bases; junction bases outside the gene matches: 21. The V gene's germline CDR1 is KGHSH and CDR2 LQKENI. CDR3 length: 20 residues. CDR3 DNA sequence: TGTGCCAGCTCAACACTGGGCGGACAGGGGAGGATGTGGGGTAACACTGAAGCTTTCTTT. This encodes CASSTLGGQGRMWGNTEAFF.

This clonotype was counted at least ten times. This rearrangement joins TRBV5-1 to TRBJ2-3, with TRBD1 as a possible D gene (6 bases). The CDR3 runs to 14 residues. The ends were cut back, 8 bases at V and 0 bases at J, with 13 bases in the middle. Germline assignment: CDR1 SGHRS and CDR2 YFSETQ. The CDR3 DNA reads TGCGCCAGTACGGGACACTTTAGCACAGATACGCAGTATTTT. Translating it yields CASTGHFSTDTQYF.

This clonotype occurred a few times. This may be a read error: a much more frequent sequence differs by one nucleotide. The chain combines TRBV6-6 with TRBJ2-3, with TRBD1 identical over 8 bases. The germline V gene has CDR1 MNHNY and CDR2 SVGAGI (reference sequence). The CDR3 runs to 15 residues. CDR3 protein: CTSSQTGAVTDTQYF. CDR3 coding DNA: TGTACCAGCAGCCAGACAGGGGCCGTCACAGATACGCAGTATTTT.

There are many counts of this clonotype. This chain uses TRBV11-3 with TRBJ2-1; TRBD1 aligns across 9 bases. Trimming at V came to 0 bases and at J to 7 bases, leaving 4 bases not matched to a gene. The germline V gene has CDR1 SGHNT and CDR2 YENEEA. The CDR3 totals 15 residues. The CDR3, as DNA: TGTGCCAGCAGCTTAGAAGGACAGGGGTGGAATGAGCAGTTCTTC. Amino acid sequence: CASSLEGQGWNEQFF.

This clonotype was seen at least ten times. The rearrangement uses TRBV29-1 and TRBJ1-1; 7 bases map to TRBD1. With 4 bases clipped from V and 7 bases from J, the junction kept 15 bases outside the gene matches. Looked up from germline, CDR1 is SQVTM and CDR2 is ANQGSEA. The CDR3 has 15 amino acids. For the CDR3, the DNA is TGCAGCGTTGCCCCCCGGGGACAGACTTTACATGAAGCTTTCTTT. Its protein is CSVAPRGQTLHEAFF.

This clonotype appeared many times. The CDR3 spells CAWSVITLGQYF. CDR3 nucleotides: TGTGCCTGGAGTGTCATTACATTGGGGCAGTACTTC. This chain joins TRBV30 and TRBJ2-5; D uncertain. The germline V gene encodes CDR1 GTSNPN and CDR2 SVGIG (reference sequence). This CDR3 spans 12 amino acids. Trimming pared 0 bases from V and 11 bases from J, leaving 13 bases between.

Only a few counts were recorded for this clonotype. This chain joins TRBV5-1 and TRBJ2-5, with TRBD2 matching 10 bases. Trimming cost V 0 bases and J 1 base; bases outside gene matches: 6. This CDR3 has 17 residues. Germline-derived CDR1 and CDR2 are SGHRS and YFSETQ. In DNA form, the CDR3 reads TGCGCCAGCAGCTTGGGCCAACTAGCGGGATCCCAAGAGACCCAGTACTTC. Its protein product is CASSLGQLAGSQETQYF.

The chain couples TRBV20-1 to TRBJ2-7; TRBD1 aligns across 10 bases. Germline CDR1 and CDR2: DFQATT and SNEGSKA (reference sequence). The CDR3 spans 14 residues. V trimming: 3 bases; J trimming: 7 bases; junction bases outside the gene matches: 9. The CDR3 bases are TGCAGTGCTAGCACGGGACAGGGGACGAGTGAGCAGTACTTC. Translating gives CSASTGQGTSEQYF.

This clonotype was observed at least ten times. The V and J genes are TRBV20-1 and TRBJ1-1; the match to TRBD1 covers 9 bases. V was pared by 4 bases and J by 6 bases, with 9 bases of the junction left unmatched. CDR1 and CDR2 from the germline V gene are DFQATT and SNEGSKA (reference sequence). The CDR3 runs 14 residues. The CDR3 here is CSAISGTGLPEAFF. For the CDR3, the DNA is TGCAGTGCTATTTCCGGGACAGGGCTCCCTGAAGCTTTCTTT.

This clonotype has only a few counts. The chain recombines TRBV5-6 with TRBJ1-6; D gene ambiguous. With 1 base removed from V and 4 bases from J, the gap between germline ends came to 9 bases. Germline V gives CDR1 SGHDT, CDR2 YYEEEE. This CDR3 contains 15 residues. The CDR3 DNA is TGTGCCAGCAGCTTGCAACAGATTTATAATTCACCCCTCCACTTT. Its translation is CASSLQQIYNSPLHF.

This clonotype was counted between two and nine times. A junction end diverges from the germline sequence, so it may reflect a read error. This chain connects TRBV12-3 or TRBV12-4 to TRBJ2-3, with D possibly being TRBD1 (6 bases). The CDR3 has 16 amino acids. The CDR3 bases are TGTGCCAGCAGTTCGGTACCGGGACAAAGCACAGATGCGCAGTATTTT. Translated: CASSSVPGQSTDAQYF.

The sample holds a few counts of this clonotype. The rearrangement joins TRBV30 to TRBJ2-3; TRBD2 agrees at 11 bases. The CDR3 contains 14 residues. Germline values: CDR1 GTSNPN, CDR2 SVGIG (reference sequence). V was clipped by 5 bases and J by 8 bases; unmatched bases: 9. The CDR3 here is CAWVGTSGSGTQYF. CDR3 DNA: TGTGCCTGGGTGGGGACTAGCGGATCAGGTACGCAGTATTTT.

About this clonotype: A much larger clone is a single base away; this may be a read error. The chain is built from TRBV9 and TRBJ2-5; tentatively, D is TRBD1 (6 bases). The V gene lost 4 bases and the J gene lost 11 bases, with 24 bases spanning the gap. The germline V gene has CDR1 SGDLS and CDR2 YYNGEE. The CDR3 sequence is 15 residues long. CDR3 sequence (DNA): TGTGCCAGCAGCTCCCAGAGGTCTACCAAGGGGGAGCAGTACTTC. As protein: CASSSQRSTKGEQYF.

This clonotype was detected many times. A much larger clone is a single base away; this may be a read error. The CDR3 DNA follows: TGTGCCAGCAGTTGCTTGGACAGCTCCTACGAGCAGTACTTC. Amino acid sequence: CASSCLDSSYEQYF. The chain uses TRBV12-3 or TRBV12-4 and TRBJ2-7; D perhaps matches TRBD1 (6 bases). V was pared by 4 bases and J by 0 bases, with 10 bases between. CDR3 length equals 14 residues.

This clonotype was counted at least ten times. The V call is TRBV6-1, the J call TRBJ2-7; D uncertain. V lost 7 bases to trimming and J lost 2 bases, with 18 bases between them. CDR1 is MNHNS and CDR2 is SASEGT in the germline V gene. The CDR3 totals 15 residues. The CDR3 DNA sequence: TGTGCCAGCACCGAAGAGAGGAATGGGCCCTACGAGCAGTACTTC. This encodes CASTEERNGPYEQYF.

In this sample, this clonotype turned up many times. The chain couples TRBV7-2 to TRBJ2-3, with 7 bases lining up with TRBD2. V lost 1 base, J lost 0 bases, and 4 bases stayed unmatched. Per the germline V gene, CDR1 is SGHTA and CDR2 is FQGNSA. The CDR3 has 16 residues. In DNA, the CDR3 is TGTGCCAGCAGCTTAGATCTAGCGGCTAGCACAGATACGCAGTATTTT. Translating gives CASSLDLAASTDTQYF.